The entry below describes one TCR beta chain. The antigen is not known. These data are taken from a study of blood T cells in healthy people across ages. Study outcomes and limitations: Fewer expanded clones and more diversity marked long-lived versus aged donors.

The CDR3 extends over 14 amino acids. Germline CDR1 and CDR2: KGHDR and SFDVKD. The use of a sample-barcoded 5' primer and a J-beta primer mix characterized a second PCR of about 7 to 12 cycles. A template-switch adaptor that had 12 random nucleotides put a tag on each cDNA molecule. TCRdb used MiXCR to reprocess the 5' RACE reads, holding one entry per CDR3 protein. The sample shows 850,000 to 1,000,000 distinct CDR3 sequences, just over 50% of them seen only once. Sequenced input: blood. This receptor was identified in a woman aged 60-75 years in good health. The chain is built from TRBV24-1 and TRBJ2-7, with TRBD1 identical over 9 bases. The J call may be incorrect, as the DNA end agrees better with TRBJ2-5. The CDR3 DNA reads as TGTGCCACCAGTGATTTCGGACAGGGGGAGACCCAGTACTTC. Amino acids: CATSDFGQGETQYF.